The sequence of this TCR beta chain was determined in a study of blood T cell repertoires in COVID-19. Original processing methods: Researchers report that nucleated cell counts were estimated from reference gene primer amplification. Sequencing was performed with immunoSEQ multiplex PCR; in TCRdb, only in-frame clones are kept and a portion is missing. V and J calls and clone size are given by that table; D and trimming were obtained from the DNA. The table shows 300,000 to 350,000 clones, with approximately 83% occurring only once. The TCR was taken from a man younger than 40 who had recovered from COVID-19. Specimen: PBMCs or T cells enriched from blood (not recorded which).

The CDR3 DNA reads as TGTGCCAGCAGTTACTCGAGGGACAGGGAGTCCTACGAGCAGTACTTC. Translating gives CASSYSRDRESYEQYF. This chain links TRBV6-6 with TRBJ2-7; 9 positions agree with TRBD1. V lost 0 bases and J lost 1; bases outside the gene matches: 4. CDR1 and CDR2 from the germline V gene are MNHNY and SVGAGI (reference sequence). CDR3 length: 16 amino acids.